The T cell receptor beta chain under discussion was sequenced for a study of T cell responses to AZD1222 COVID-19 vaccine. Regarding the study as a whole: After two AZD1222 doses, spike-specific TCR breadth and depth rose versus day 0.

A note on this clone: What it recognizes is unknown.

The repertoire was sequenced with immunoSEQ multiplex PCR; TCRdb's copy has only in-frame clones and lacks some. The data hold about 180,000 clones, with over 90% observed a single time. The sample was peripheral blood, taken 28 days after the second AZD1222 dose. This receptor was obtained from an adult who received the AZD1222 COVID-19 vaccine.

This CDR3 is CSVVGTDSNQPQHF. The CDR3 DNA follows: TGCAGCGTTGTGGGGACGGACAGCAATCAGCCCCAGCATTTT. The chain employs TRBV29-1 and TRBJ1-5, with D possibly TRBD1 on 5 matching bases. The CDR3 contains 14 residues. V was pared by 4 bases and J by 1 base, with 11 bases between. CDR1 is SQVTM, CDR2 ANQGSEA, per germline.